The clone carrying this T cell receptor (beta chain) was counted only a few times. Antigen: not known. This sample is part of a study of T cell repertoires in cytomegalovirus infection. Study background: Use of recently identified HLA-C-restricted and well-studied HLA-B-restricted CMV epitopes was part of the study. Through public TCR beta signatures, both CMV infection and matching HLA type were indicated. Study conclusions and caveats: The ex vivo response was dominated by HLA-C-restricted CMV-specific TCR beta clonotypes. Pooled public TCR beta family frequency picked out CMV carriers with the relevant HLA.

TCRdb reanalysed the reads using MiXCR and keeps one entry per CDR3 protein. The repertoire holds roughly 310,000 distinct CDR3 sequences, with just under 30% as singletons. Germline V lookup: CDR1 MNHEY, CDR2 SMNVEV (reference sequence). V was cut by 8 bases and J by 0 bases, with 15 bases left in between. There are 15 residues in the CDR3. Sequencing used cultured PBMCs, obtained from culture after CMV antigen stimulation. The TCR originated in a human donor in good health (CMV status not recorded). Some clones in this sample may be carry-over from other donors' samples. The chain carries TRBV27 and TRBJ2-3; no reliable D call. As DNA, the CDR3 is TGTGCCAGCCTAATGACACGAGAAAGCACAGATACGCAGTATTTT. Protein sequence: CASLMTRESTDTQYF.